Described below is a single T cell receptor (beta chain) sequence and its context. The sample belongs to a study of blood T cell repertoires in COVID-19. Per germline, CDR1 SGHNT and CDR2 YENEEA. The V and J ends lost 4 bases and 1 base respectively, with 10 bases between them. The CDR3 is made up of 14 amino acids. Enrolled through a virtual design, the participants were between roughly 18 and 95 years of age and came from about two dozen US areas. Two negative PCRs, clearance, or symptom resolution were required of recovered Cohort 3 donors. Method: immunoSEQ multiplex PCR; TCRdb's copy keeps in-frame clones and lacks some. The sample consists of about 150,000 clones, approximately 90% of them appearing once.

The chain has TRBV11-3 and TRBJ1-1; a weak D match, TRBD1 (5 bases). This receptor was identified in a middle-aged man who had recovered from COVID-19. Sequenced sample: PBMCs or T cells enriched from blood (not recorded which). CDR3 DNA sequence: TGTGCCAGCAGCTATAGGGGCGGGAACACTGAAGCTTTCTTT. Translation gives CASSYRGGNTEAFF.